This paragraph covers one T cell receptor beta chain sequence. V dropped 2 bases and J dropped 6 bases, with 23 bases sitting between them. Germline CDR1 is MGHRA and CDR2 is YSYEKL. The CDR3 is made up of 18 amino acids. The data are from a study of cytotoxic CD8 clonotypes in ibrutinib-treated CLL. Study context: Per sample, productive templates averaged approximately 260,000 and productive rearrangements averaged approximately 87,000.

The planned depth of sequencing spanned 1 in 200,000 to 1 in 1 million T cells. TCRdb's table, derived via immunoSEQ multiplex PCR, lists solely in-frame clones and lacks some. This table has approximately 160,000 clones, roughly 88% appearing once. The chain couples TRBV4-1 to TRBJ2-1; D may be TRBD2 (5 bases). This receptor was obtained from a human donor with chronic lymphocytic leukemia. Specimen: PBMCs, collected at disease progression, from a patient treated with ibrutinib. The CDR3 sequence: CASSQTITHPGFGNEQFF. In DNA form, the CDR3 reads TGCGCCAGCAGCCAAACTATTACCCACCCGGGATTTGGCAATGAGCAGTTCTTC.